The 29 T cell receptor beta chains in this list originate from one sample, sequenced in a study of blood T cell repertoires in COVID-19. Generated by immunoSEQ multiplex PCR, the TCRdb table keeps only in-frame clones and is missing some. The table lists 130,000 to 150,000 clones, about four fifths of them singletons. The sample taken for sequencing was PBMCs or T cells enriched from blood (not recorded which). The receptors derive from a woman aged 50 to 60 who had been exposed to COVID-19.

V usage is TRBV6-2 or TRBV6-3 and J usage is TRBJ2-5; 7 bases are shared with TRBD2. Trimming removed 0 bases from V and 10 bases from J; junction bases left unmatched: 8. Germline values: CDR1 MNHEY, CDR2 SVGEGT. The CDR3 runs to 14 residues. Here the CDR3 DNA reads TGTGCCAGCAGTTACTCGGGCGGGAGAGGGCTCCAGTACTTC. Protein sequence: CASSYSGGRGLQYF.

In this sample, this clone turned up once. V and J are TRBV6-2 or TRBV6-3 and TRBJ2-7, with 14 nucleotides matching TRBD2. V lost 4 bases, J lost 0 bases, and 14 bases stayed unmatched. The CDR3 has 20 residues. The germline V gene has CDR1 MNHEY and CDR2 SVGEGT. DNA for the CDR3: TGTGCCAGCAGTTTCCGCGGGGGACTAGCGGGGGCCTTGAGCTCCTACGAGCAGTACTTC. Its translation: CASSFRGGLAGALSSYEQYF.

The V and J genes are TRBV7-9 and TRBJ2-1, with 7 bases aligning to TRBD2. This CDR3 spans 16 amino acids. With V trimmed by 4 bases and J by 4 bases, 10 bases remained unmatched. Germline CDR1 SEHNR, CDR2 FQNEAQ (reference sequence). The CDR3 bases are TGTGCCAGCAGCTCGGATGGGGCTAGCGGATACAATGAGCAGTTCTTC. This encodes CASSSDGASGYNEQFF.

This clone has more than one count but fewer than ten. The V and J genes are TRBV6-6 and TRBJ2-7, with 9 bases matching TRBD1. Trimming at V came to 5 bases and at J to 2 bases, leaving 13 bases not matched to a gene. The CDR3 has 17 amino acids. Germline assignment: CDR1 MNHNY and CDR2 SVGAGI (reference sequence). The CDR3 spells CASSHPIDRGRPYEQYF. The CDR3 bases are TGTGCCAGCAGTCATCCGATAGACAGGGGGAGACCCTACGAGCAGTACTTC.

The gene calls are TRBV19 and TRBJ1-5, with 8 bases matching TRBD1. Unmatched junction bases numbered 0, after V lost 6 bases and J lost 2 bases. The germline V gene has CDR1 LNHDA and CDR2 SQIVND (reference sequence). This CDR3 spans 13 amino acids. This CDR3 reads CASRTGGNQPQHF. The CDR3 nucleotides read TGTGCCAGTAGGACAGGGGGCAATCAGCCCCAGCATTTT.

V usage is TRBV4-2 and J usage is TRBJ2-5, with 12 bases fitting TRBD2. CDR3 length equals 16 residues. The V gene end was trimmed by 1 base and the J gene end by 0 bases; junction bases not matched to a gene: 0. CDR1 is LGHNA, CDR2 YNFKEQ, per germline. CDR3 residues: CASSQGTSGDQETQYF. CDR3 nucleotides: TGTGCCAGCAGCCAAGGGACTAGCGGGGACCAAGAGACCCAGTACTTC.

The V call is TRBV5-1, the J call TRBJ2-7; possibly TRBD1 for D (9 bases). Germline CDR1 and CDR2: SGHRS and YFSETQ. This CDR3 region has 13 residues. Trimming took 3 bases from V and 7 from J, leaving 14 bases between them. The CDR3 coding sequence is TGCGCCAGCAGCTCGGGAGGGACAGGGGAGCAGTACTTC. It specifies CASSSGGTGEQYF.

V usage is TRBV4-2 and J usage is TRBJ2-2, with D tentatively TRBD1 (6 bases). Trimming shortened V by 4 bases and J by 5 bases, and 17 bases separated the two germline ends. The CDR3 is 16 residues long. Germline-derived CDR1 and CDR2 are LGHNA and YNFKEQ. In DNA, the CDR3 is TGTGCCAGCAGCCGACGGGACATTCGGCTGACCGGGGAGCTGTTTTTT. It translates to CASSRRDIRLTGELFF.

The genes are TRBV10-1 and TRBJ2-1, with TRBD2 matching 9 bases. CDR3 length: 15 residues. After removal of 3 bases from V and 7 bases from J, the junction contained 7 bases not matched to a gene. CDR1 WNHNN and CDR2 SYGVQD come from the germline V gene (reference sequence). The CDR3 protein is CASSDFTSGLNEQFF. CDR3 DNA: TGCGCCAGCAGTGACTTCACTAGCGGGTTAAATGAGCAGTTCTTC.

The chain recombines TRBV6-1 with TRBJ2-3; 10 bases are a match to TRBD2. Germline values: CDR1 MNHNS, CDR2 SASEGT. V lost 3 bases and J lost 6; bases outside the gene matches: 6. The CDR3 loop spans 15 amino acids. This CDR3 reads CASSDIAGGGDTQYF. Written as DNA, the CDR3 is TGTGCCAGCAGTGACATAGCGGGAGGAGGGGATACGCAGTATTTT.

The chain has TRBV4-3 and TRBJ2-2; TRBD1 might be the D (6 bases). The CDR3 contains 14 residues. V shed 0 bases and J shed 5 bases, with 7 bases lying between them. CDR1 is LGHNA, CDR2 YSLEER, per germline. The CDR3 DNA follows: TGCGCCAGCAGCCAAGACAGGGGAACCGGGGAGCTGTTTTTT. This codes for CASSQDRGTGELFF.

This sequence joins TRBV19 and TRBJ1-6, with TRBD1 matching 9 bases. This CDR3 has 14 residues. Germline lookup yields CDR1 LNHDA and CDR2 SQIVND (reference sequence). After removal of 6 bases from V and 10 bases from J, the junction contained 7 bases not matched to a gene. This CDR3 reads CASSVQGASSPLHF. CDR3 DNA sequence: TGTGCCAGTAGCGTACAGGGGGCGAGCTCACCCCTCCACTTT.

The chain carries TRBV9 and TRBJ2-3; 11 positions agree with TRBD2. The CDR3 is 16 residues long. CDR1 is SGDLS and CDR2 is YYNGEE in the germline V gene. V lost 1 base to trimming and J lost 1 base; unmatched junction nucleotides: 2. The CDR3 coding sequence is TGTGCCAGCAGCGTATCGGGACTAGCGGGCACAGATACGCAGTATTTT. This codes for CASSVSGLAGTDTQYF. Complete variable domain (other parts from reference TRBV9 and TRBJ2-3): DSGVTQTPKHLITATGQRVTLRCSPRSGDLSVYWYQQSLDQGLQFLIQYYNGEERAKGNILERFSAQQFPDLHSELNLSSLELGDSALYFCASSVSGLAGTDTQYFGPGTRLTVL.

The chain employs TRBV30 and TRBJ1-5; D unresolved. Germline V CDR1 and CDR2: GTSNPN, SVGIG (reference sequence). The CDR3 runs to 11 residues. With 2 bases removed from V and 11 bases from J, the gap between germline ends came to 10 bases. The CDR3 reads CAWSREGAQHF. CDR3 sequence (DNA): TGTGCCTGGAGTAGAGAGGGAGCCCAGCATTTT. Variable domain in full (rest from reference TRBV30 and TRBJ1-5): SQTIHQWPATLVQPVGSPLSLECTVEGTSNPNLYWYRQAAGRGLQLLFYSVGIGQISSEVPQNLSASRPQDRQFILSSKKLLLSDSGFYLCAWSREGAQHFGDGTRLSIL.

This chain joins TRBV6-5 and TRBJ1-1; D possibly corresponds to TRBD1 (5 bases). This CDR3 region has 15 residues. Germline V gene sequence: CDR1 MNHEY, CDR2 SVGAGI. Deletions cut 0 bases from V and 5 bases from J, with 13 bases between. The CDR3 DNA follows: TGTGCCAGCAGTTACTCGGGGCAGGGATTAACTGAAGCTTTCTTT. Protein: CASSYSGQGLTEAFF.

This chain joins TRBV27 and TRBJ1-3, with 7 bases matching TRBD1. Trimming removed 5 bases from V and 8 bases from J; junction bases left unmatched: 6. The CDR3 length is 13 residues. The germline V gene encodes CDR1 MNHEY and CDR2 SMNVEV (reference sequence). The CDR3 bases are TGTGCCAGCAGTCCAAACAGGGGAGACACCATATATTTT. This sequence encodes CASSPNRGDTIYF.

The count of this clone is one. The chain combines TRBV28 with TRBJ2-3; 7 nucleotides agree with TRBD2. With V trimmed by 6 bases and J by 5 bases, 11 bases remained unmatched. The length of the CDR3 is 15 residues. The germline V gene encodes CDR1 MDHEN and CDR2 SYDVKM. This CDR3 reads CASSQIAGGKDTQYF. The CDR3 nucleotides are TGTGCCAGCAGCCAAATAGCGGGCGGGAAAGATACGCAGTATTTT.

The rearrangement joins TRBV6-5 to TRBJ2-7; a possible D gene is TRBD1 (5 bases). Germline V CDR1 and CDR2: MNHEY, SVGAGI. This CDR3 has 14 residues. Deletions cut 5 bases from V and 5 bases from J, with 16 bases between. The CDR3 nucleotides read TGTGCCAGCAGTCCGACCCCAGGGAAGGACGAGCAGTACTTC. Its protein is CASSPTPGKDEQYF.

The J gene is TRBJ1-1, the V gene TRBV10-3; 7 bases agree with TRBD1. V lost 3 bases, J lost 3 bases, and 7 bases stayed unmatched. The length of the CDR3 is 15 residues. In germline, CDR1 is ENHRY, CDR2 SYGVKD. CDR3 region: CAISDPGGKYTEAFF. The CDR3 DNA sequence: TGTGCCATCAGTGATCCAGGGGGGAAGTACACTGAAGCTTTCTTT.

The V and J genes are TRBV4-1 and TRBJ2-2; D perhaps matches TRBD2 (5 bases). V lost 10 bases to trimming and J lost 8 bases, with 26 bases between them. Germline CDR1 and CDR2: MGHRA and YSYEKL. This CDR3 contains 16 residues. CDR3: CATRDLTDGVVGELFF. The DNA for the CDR3 is TGCGCCACGAGAGATTTAACCGACGGGGTGGTAGGGGAGCTGTTTTTT.

The J gene is TRBJ1-2, the V gene TRBV5-4; TRBD1 agrees at 9 bases. J gave up 8 bases and V 1 base, and 9 bases lay outside the gene matches. The CDR3 has 15 amino acids. Germline CDR1 and CDR2: SGHNT and YYREEE (reference sequence). The CDR3 reads CASSLTGGKLDGYTF. CDR3 nucleotide sequence: TGTGCCAGCAGCTTGACAGGGGGCAAGTTAGACGGCTACACCTTC.

The DNA for the CDR3 is TGCGCCAGCAGCTTGACCACGGGGACTAGCGGAGCGAATGAGCAGTTCTTC. Translating it yields CASSLTTGTSGANEQFF. This sequence joins TRBV5-1 and TRBJ2-1, with 11 nucleotides matching TRBD2. Trimming at V came to 1 base and at J to 7 bases, leaving 10 bases not matched to a gene. The germline V gene has CDR1 SGHRS and CDR2 YFSETQ. The CDR3 has 17 residues.

This clone has only one observation. The genes are TRBV2 and TRBJ1-2; D perhaps matches TRBD1 (5 bases). Per the germline V gene, CDR1 is SNHLY and CDR2 is FYNNEI. The CDR3 length is 13 residues. The V gene lost 6 bases and the J gene lost 5 bases, with 13 bases spanning the gap. The CDR3 reads CASSPLTDYGYTF. The CDR3 DNA reads as TGTGCCAGCAGCCCACTGACAGATTATGGCTACACCTTC. Filled out from reference TRBV2 and TRBJ1-2, the complete variable domain reads EPEVTQTPSHQVTQMGQEVILRCVPISNHLYFYWYRQILGQKVEFLVSFYNNEISEKSEIFDDQFSVERPDGSNFTLKIRSTKLEDSAMYFCASSPLTDYGYTFGSGTRLTVV.

V is TRBV5-1 and J is TRBJ1-3, with D hard to call. The V gene lost 3 bases and the J gene lost 4 bases, with 8 bases spanning the gap. Germline lookup yields CDR1 SGHRS and CDR2 YFSETQ. The CDR3 is 13 amino acids. In nucleotides, the CDR3 is TGCGCCAGCAGCTCGAGGGTCGGAAACACCATATATTTT. Protein: CASSSRVGNTIYF.

This chain connects TRBV12-3 or TRBV12-4 to TRBJ2-5, with 7 positions matching TRBD2. The CDR3 is 13 residues long. The V and J ends lost 3 bases and 5 bases, in that order; junction bases with no gene match: 3. The CDR3 spells CASSFKRGETQYF. CDR3 in DNA: TGTGCCAGCAGTTTTAAGCGGGGCGAGACCCAGTACTTC.

Only one count was recorded for this clone. The V call is TRBV19, the J call TRBJ2-7; TRBD1 matches 10 bases. V trimming: 5 bases; J trimming: 5 bases; junction bases outside the gene matches: 12. Germline assignment: CDR1 LNHDA and CDR2 SQIVND (reference sequence). CDR3 size: 16 residues. The CDR3 region has the DNA TGTGCCAGTAGTTCTAAAGGGACAGGGGACAGGGACGAGCAGTACTTC. Translation gives CASSSKGTGDRDEQYF. The full variable domain, in which reference TRBV19 and TRBJ2-7 provide the parts outside the CDR3, is DGGITQSPKYLFRKEGQNVTLSCEQNLNHDAMYWYRQDPGQGLRLIYYSQIVNDFQKGDIAEGYSVSREKKESFPLTVTSAQKNPTAFYLCASSSKGTGDRDEQYFGPGTRLTVT.

As DNA, the CDR3 is TGCAGCGTTGTTGGGTCGGGTCCTCAGTACTTC. Translated: CSVVGSGPQYF. This chain links TRBV29-1 with TRBJ2-5; no firm D call. V dropped 4 bases and J dropped 11 bases, with 14 bases sitting between them. Germline V gives CDR1 SQVTM, CDR2 ANQGSEA. The CDR3 runs to 11 residues.

This clone appeared once. The chain couples TRBV3-1 (or the pseudogene TRBV3-2) to TRBJ2-7, with a possible D match to TRBD1 (5 bases). The V end was cut by 1 base, the J end by 7 bases, with 17 bases between. Germline V lookup: CDR1 LGHDT, CDR2 YNNKEL (reference sequence). The CDR3 is made up of 15 amino acids. The chain's CDR3 is CASSQGAPTGCEQYF. The CDR3 nucleotides are TGTGCCAGCAGCCAAGGGGCTCCCACAGGTTGTGAGCAGTACTTC.

J is TRBJ1-1 and V is TRBV2, with a weak D call TRBD1 (5 bases). The V gene's germline CDR1 is SNHLY and CDR2 FYNNEI. The CDR3 is 14 amino acids. V was pared by 6 bases and J by 8 bases, with 19 bases between. The CDR3 is CASRGRAGRNEAFF. The CDR3 DNA is TGTGCCAGCAGGGGCAGGGCGGGAAGGAACGAAGCTTTCTTT. Full variable domain (outside the CDR3, taken from reference TRBV2 and TRBJ1-1): EPEVTQTPSHQVTQMGQEVILRCVPISNHLYFYWYRQILGQKVEFLVSFYNNEISEKSEIFDDQFSVERPDGSNFTLKIRSTKLEDSAMYFCASRGRAGRNEAFFGQGTRLTVV.